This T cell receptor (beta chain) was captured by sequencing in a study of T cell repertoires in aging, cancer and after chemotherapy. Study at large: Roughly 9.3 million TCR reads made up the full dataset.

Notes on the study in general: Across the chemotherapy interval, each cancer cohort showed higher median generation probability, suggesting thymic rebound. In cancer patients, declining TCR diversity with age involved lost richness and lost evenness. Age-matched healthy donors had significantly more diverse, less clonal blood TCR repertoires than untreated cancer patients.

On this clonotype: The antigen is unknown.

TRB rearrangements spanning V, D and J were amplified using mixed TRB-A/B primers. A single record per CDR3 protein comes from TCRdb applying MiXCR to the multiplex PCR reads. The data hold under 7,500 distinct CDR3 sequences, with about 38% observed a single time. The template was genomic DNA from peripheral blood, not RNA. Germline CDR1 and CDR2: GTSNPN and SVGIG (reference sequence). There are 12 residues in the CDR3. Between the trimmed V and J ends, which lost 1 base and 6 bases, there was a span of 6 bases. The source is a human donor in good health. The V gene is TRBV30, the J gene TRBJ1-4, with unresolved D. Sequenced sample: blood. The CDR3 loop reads CAWSAMDEKLFF. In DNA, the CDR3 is TGTGCCTGGAGTGCTATGGATGAAAAACTGTTTTTT.